This TCR beta chain emerged from a study of shared clonotypes between healthy human individuals. CD45RO-negative CD8 cells positively selected for CCR7 made up the naive population, which excluded terminally differentiated effector memory CD45RA+ cells. The V gene's germline CDR1 is MDHEN and CDR2 SYDVKM. This CDR3 has 12 residues. V was clipped by 5 bases and J by 10 bases, with 14 bases between them. The protocol was immunoSEQ multiplex PCR, while the TCRdb copy is restricted to in-frame clones and leaves out a portion. In the table there are 1.5 million to 2.5 million clones, approximately 94% of which are singletons.

The chain uses TRBV28 and TRBJ1-2; D is ambiguous. This receptor was identified in a young man in good health. The sequenced sample consisted of naive CD8+ T cells sorted from blood. CDR3 sequence: CASSGRVPPYTF. DNA of the CDR3: TGTGCCAGCAGTGGGAGGGTACCTCCCTACACCTTC.